This TCR beta chain was sequenced in a study of blood T cell repertoires in COVID-19. The overall study: Material from acute and convalescent COVID-19 was sourced from the United States, Italy and Spain. From T cells, B-cell-depleted T cells, or PBMCs came the material, which was cDNA or gDNA.

This CDR3 is built from 15 residues. In germline, CDR1 is LGHDT, CDR2 YNNKEL (reference sequence). Trimming cost V 3 bases and J 6 bases, with 15 bases left between them. Original handling: Estimation of nucleated cell counts relied on the amplification of reference gene primers. Some clones are missing from TCRdb's copy, which holds only in-frame ones; the method was immunoSEQ multiplex PCR. The DNA was the basis for D and trimming; V, J and clone size are from that table. The sample lists 9,000 to 13,000 clones, over 75% occurring once. J is TRBJ2-1 and V is TRBV3-1 (or the pseudogene TRBV3-2), with D perhaps TRBD1 (6 bases). Sequencing was performed on peripheral blood. The sequence was collected from a human donor in a cohort sampled during active COVID-19. CDR3 residues: CASSHSLMGANEQFF. The DNA for the CDR3 is TGTGCCAGCAGCCATTCACTGATGGGGGCCAATGAGCAGTTCTTC.